The present entry profiles one T cell receptor beta chain with its context. Antigen: not known. This sample stems from a study of regulatory T cells in long-lasting Graves disease. On the study more broadly: More than 5 years of antithyroid drugs with positive TSH receptor antibodies defined persistent Graves' disease.

Through Arm-PCR of CDR3 regions and iRepertoire HTBI primers, TCR beta libraries were built. TCRdb processed the multiplex PCR reads anew with MiXCR; each CDR3 protein has one entry. The sample contains approximately 400,000 distinct CDR3 sequences, about 20% of which appear only once. This sample's time point: persistent/refractory GD, antithyroid drugs over 5 years with positive TRAb. Researchers made the TCR library from RNA that was extracted from PBMCs. Whole-study findings and limits: Patients whose Graves' disease persisted exhibited lower TCR diversity than those newly diagnosed. Newly diagnosed patients shared 950 to 1,000 public clonotypes; persistent patients shared approximately 2,700.

V lost 2 bases to trimming and J lost 1 base, with 14 bases between them. The CDR3 loop spans 15 amino acids. The germline gives CDR1 DFQATT, CDR2 SNEGSKA (reference sequence). The sequence derives from a female donor with Graves disease. The sample consisted of peripheral blood mononuclear cells (PBMCs), taken when the disease was refractory, from a patient treated with antithyroid drugs. The chain combines TRBV20-1 with TRBJ2-5; D is unclear. In DNA form, the CDR3 reads TGCAGTGCTAGATGGGGTAGGCTGAGCCAAGAGACCCAGTACTTC. Its translation: CSARWGRLSQETQYF.